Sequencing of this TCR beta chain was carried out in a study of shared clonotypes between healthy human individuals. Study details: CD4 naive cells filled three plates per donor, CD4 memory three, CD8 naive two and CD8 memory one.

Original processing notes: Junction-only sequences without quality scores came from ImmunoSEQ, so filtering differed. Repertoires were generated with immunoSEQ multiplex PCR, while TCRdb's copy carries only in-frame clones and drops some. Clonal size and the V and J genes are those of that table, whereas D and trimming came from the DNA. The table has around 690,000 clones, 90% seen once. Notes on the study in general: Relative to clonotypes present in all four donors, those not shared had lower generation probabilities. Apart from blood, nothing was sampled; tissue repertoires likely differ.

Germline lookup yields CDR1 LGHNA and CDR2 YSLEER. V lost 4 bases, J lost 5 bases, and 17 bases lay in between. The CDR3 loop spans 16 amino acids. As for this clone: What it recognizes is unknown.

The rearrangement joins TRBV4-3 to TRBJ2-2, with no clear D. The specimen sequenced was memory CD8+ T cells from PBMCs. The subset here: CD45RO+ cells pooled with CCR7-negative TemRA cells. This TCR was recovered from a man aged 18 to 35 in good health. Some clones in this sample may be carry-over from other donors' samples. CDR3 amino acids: CASSPRPGPGTGELFF. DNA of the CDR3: TGCGCCAGCAGCCCCCGCCCGGGCCCTGGAACCGGGGAGCTGTTTTTT.